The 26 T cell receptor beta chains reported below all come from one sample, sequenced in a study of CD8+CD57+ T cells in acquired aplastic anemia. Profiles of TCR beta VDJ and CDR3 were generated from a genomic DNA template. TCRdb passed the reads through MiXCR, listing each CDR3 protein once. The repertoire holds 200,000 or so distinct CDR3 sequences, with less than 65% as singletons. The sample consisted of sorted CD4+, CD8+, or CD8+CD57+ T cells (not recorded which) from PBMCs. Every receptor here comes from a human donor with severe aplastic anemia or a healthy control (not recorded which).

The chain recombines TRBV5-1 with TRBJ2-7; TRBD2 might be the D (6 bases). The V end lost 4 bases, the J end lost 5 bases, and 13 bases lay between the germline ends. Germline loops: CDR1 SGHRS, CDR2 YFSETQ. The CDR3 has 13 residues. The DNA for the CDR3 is TGCGCCAGCAGCGTGGGACTGGTCGACGAGCAGTACTTC. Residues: CASSVGLVDEQYF. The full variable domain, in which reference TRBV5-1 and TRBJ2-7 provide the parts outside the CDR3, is KAGVTQTPRYLIKTRGQQVTLSCSPISGHRSVSWYQQTPGQGLQFLFEYFSETQRNKGNFPGRFSGRQFSNSRSEMNVSTLELGDSALYLCASSVGLVDEQYFGPGTRLTVT.

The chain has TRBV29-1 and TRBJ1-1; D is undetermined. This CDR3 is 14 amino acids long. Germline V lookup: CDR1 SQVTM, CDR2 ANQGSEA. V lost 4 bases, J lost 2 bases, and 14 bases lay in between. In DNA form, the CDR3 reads TGCAGCGTTGCGTTGCTTGCAGACAACACTGAAGCTTTCTTT. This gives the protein CSVALLADNTEAFF.

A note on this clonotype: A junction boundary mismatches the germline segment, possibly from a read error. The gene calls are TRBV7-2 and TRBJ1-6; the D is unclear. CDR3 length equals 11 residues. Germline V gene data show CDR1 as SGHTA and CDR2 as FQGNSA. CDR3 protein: CASSPEGPLHF. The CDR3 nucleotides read TGCGCCAGCAGCCCCGAAGGACCCCTCCACTTT.

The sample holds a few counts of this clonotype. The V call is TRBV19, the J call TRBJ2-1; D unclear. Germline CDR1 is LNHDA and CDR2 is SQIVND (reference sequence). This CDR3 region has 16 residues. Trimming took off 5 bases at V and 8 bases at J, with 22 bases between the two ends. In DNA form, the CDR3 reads TGTGCCAGTAGTTCCCTCCGGCTAATGGTCCAGGATGAGCAGTTCTTC. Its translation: CASSSLRLMVQDEQFF. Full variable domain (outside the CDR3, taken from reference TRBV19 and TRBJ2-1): DGGITQSPKYLFRKEGQNVTLSCEQNLNHDAMYWYRQDPGQGLRLIYYSQIVNDFQKGDIAEGYSVSREKKESFPLTVTSAQKNPTAFYLCASSSLRLMVQDEQFFGPGTRLTVL.

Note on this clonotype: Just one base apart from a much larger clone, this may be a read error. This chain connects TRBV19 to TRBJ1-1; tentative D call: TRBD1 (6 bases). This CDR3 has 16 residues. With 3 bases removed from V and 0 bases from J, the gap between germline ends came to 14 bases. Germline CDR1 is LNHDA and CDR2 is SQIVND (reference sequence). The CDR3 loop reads CASSMLLRGLNTEAFF. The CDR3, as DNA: TGTGCCAGTAGTATGCTCCTCAGGGGACTGAACACTGAAGCTTTCTTT.

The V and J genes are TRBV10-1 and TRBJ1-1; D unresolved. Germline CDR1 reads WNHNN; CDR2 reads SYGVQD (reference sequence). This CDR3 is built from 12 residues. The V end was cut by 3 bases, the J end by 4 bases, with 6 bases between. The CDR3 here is CASSDPFTEAFF. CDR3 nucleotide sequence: TGCGCCAGCAGTGACCCGTTCACTGAAGCTTTCTTT.

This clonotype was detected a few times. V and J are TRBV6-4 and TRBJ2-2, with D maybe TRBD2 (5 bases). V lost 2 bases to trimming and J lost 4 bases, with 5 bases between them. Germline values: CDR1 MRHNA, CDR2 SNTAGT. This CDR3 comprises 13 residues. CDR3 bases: TGTGCCAGCAGTGACGGGAGCACCGGGGAGCTGTTTTTT. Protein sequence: CASSDGSTGELFF.

The CDR3 DNA is TGTGCCAGCAGGGGGGACAGACGCGGGACAGATACGCAGTATTTT. Its translation is CASRGDRRGTDTQYF. The gene calls are TRBV2 and TRBJ2-3, with TRBD1 matching over 7 bases. Trimming cost V 6 bases and J 3 bases; bases outside gene matches: 9. Germline assignment: CDR1 SNHLY and CDR2 FYNNEI. The CDR3 sequence is 15 residues long.

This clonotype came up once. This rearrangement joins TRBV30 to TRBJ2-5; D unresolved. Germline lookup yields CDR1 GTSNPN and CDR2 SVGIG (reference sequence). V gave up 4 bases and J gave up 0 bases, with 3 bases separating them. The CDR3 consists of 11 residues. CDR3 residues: CAWTYQETQYF. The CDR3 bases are TGTGCCTGGACCTACCAAGAGACCCAGTACTTC.

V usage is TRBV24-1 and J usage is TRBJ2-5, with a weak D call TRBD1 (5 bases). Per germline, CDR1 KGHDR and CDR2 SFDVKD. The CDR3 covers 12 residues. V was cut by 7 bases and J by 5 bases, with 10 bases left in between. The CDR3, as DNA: TGTGCCACCAGGGGGCCATCGGAGACCCAGTACTTC. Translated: CATRGPSETQYF.

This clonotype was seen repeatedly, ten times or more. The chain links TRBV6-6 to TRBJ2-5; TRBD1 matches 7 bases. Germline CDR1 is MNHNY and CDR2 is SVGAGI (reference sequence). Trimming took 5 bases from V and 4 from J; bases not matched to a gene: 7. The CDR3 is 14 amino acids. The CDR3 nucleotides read TGTGCCAGCAGTCTTACAGGGGTGAGAGAGACCCAGTACTTC. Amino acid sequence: CASSLTGVRETQYF.

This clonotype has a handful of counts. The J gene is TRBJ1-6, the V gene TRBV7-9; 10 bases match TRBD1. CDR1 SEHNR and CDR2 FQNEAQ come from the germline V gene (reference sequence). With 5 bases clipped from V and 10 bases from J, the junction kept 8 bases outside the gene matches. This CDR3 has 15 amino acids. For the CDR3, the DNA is TGTGCCAGCAGCATCGGACAGGGGGAAAGCTCACCCCTCCACTTT. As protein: CASSIGQGESSPLHF.

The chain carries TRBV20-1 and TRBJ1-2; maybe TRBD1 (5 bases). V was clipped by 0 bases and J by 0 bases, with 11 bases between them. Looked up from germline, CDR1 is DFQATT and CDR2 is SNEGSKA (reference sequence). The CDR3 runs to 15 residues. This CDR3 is CSARDPGGANYGYTF. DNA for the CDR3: TGCAGTGCTAGAGATCCGGGGGGAGCTAACTATGGCTACACCTTC.

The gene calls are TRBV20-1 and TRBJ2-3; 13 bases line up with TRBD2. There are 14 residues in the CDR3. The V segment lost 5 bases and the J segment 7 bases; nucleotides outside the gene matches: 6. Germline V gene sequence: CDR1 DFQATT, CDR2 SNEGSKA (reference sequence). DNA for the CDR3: TGCAGTGCTCCGGGACTAGCGGGAATGAATACGCAGTATTTT. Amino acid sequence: CSAPGLAGMNTQYF.

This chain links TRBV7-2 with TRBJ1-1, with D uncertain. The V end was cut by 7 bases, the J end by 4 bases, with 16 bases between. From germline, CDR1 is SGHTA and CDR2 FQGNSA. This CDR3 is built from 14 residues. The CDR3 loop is CASTRERLATEAFF. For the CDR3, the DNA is TGTGCCAGCACGAGGGAGAGACTTGCCACTGAAGCTTTCTTT. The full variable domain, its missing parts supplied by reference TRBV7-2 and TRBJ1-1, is GAGVSQSPSNKVTEKGKDVELRCDPISGHTALYWYRQSLGQGLEFLIYFQGNSAPDKSGLPSDRFSAERTGGSVSTLTIQRTQQEDSAVYLCASTRERLATEAFFGQGTRLTVV.

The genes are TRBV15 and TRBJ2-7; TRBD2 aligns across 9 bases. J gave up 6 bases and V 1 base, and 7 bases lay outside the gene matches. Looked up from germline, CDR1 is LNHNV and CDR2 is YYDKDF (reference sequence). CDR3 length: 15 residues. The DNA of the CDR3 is TGTGCCACCAGCAGAGTTAGCGGGAGAGCTATCGAGCAGTACTTC. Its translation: CATSRVSGRAIEQYF.

Here the CDR3 DNA reads TGTGCCATACGACAGGGCTCCTACAATGAGCAGTTCTTC. Amino acid sequence: CAIRQGSYNEQFF. The genes are TRBV2 and TRBJ2-1; 7 nucleotides match TRBD1. The germline gives CDR1 SNHLY, CDR2 FYNNEI. The CDR3 spans 13 residues. After removal of 10 bases from V and 0 bases from J, the junction contained 3 bases not matched to a gene.

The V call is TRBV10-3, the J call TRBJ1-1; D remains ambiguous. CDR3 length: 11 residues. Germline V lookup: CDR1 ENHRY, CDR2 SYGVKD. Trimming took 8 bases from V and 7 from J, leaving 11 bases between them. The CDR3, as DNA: TGTGCCATCTTTGACCGATATGAAGCTTTCTTT. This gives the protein CAIFDRYEAFF.

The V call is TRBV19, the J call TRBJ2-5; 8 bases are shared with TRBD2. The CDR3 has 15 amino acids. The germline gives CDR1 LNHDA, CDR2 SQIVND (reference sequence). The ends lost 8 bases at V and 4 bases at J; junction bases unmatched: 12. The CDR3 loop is CASQTLAGIVETQYF. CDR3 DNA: TGTGCCAGTCAGACCCTAGCGGGCATAGTAGAGACCCAGTACTTC.

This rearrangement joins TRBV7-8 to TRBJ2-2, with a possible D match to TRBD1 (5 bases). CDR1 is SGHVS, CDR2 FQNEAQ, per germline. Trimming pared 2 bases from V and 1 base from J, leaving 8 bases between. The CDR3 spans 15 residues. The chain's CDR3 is CASSLSQGNTGELFF. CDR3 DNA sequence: TGTGCCAGCAGCTTATCCCAGGGGAACACCGGGGAGCTGTTTTTT.

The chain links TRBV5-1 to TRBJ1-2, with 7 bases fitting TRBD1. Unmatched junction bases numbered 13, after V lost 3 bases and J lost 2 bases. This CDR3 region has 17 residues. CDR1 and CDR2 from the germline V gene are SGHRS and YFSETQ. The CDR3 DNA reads TGCGCCAGCAGCTCTACCGGCGGGCAGGGGGGAAACTATGGCTACACCTTC. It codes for CASSSTGGQGGNYGYTF.

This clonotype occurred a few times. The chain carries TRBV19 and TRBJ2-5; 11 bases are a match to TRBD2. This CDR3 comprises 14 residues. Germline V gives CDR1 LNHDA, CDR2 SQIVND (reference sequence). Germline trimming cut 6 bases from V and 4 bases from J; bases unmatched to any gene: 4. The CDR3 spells CASSRGLAGETQYF. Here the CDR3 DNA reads TGTGCCAGTAGCAGAGGACTAGCGGGAGAGACCCAGTACTTC.

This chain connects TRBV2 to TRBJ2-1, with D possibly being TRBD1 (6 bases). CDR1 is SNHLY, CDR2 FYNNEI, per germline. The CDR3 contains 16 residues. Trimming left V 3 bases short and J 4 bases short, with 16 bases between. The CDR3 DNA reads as TGTGCCAGCAGTGATCGACAGGCCCTGCCTTACAATGAGCAGTTCTTC. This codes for CASSDRQALPYNEQFF. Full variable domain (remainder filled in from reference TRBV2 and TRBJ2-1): EPEVTQTPSHQVTQMGQEVILRCVPISNHLYFYWYRQILGQKVEFLVSFYNNEISEKSEIFDDQFSVERPDGSNFTLKIRSTKLEDSAMYFCASSDRQALPYNEQFFGPGTRLTVL.

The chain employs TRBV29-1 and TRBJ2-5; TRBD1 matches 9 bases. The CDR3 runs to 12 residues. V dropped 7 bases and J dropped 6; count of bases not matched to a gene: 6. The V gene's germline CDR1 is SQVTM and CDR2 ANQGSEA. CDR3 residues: CSAWTGEKTQYF. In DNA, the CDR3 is TGCAGCGCTTGGACAGGGGAGAAGACCCAGTACTTC.

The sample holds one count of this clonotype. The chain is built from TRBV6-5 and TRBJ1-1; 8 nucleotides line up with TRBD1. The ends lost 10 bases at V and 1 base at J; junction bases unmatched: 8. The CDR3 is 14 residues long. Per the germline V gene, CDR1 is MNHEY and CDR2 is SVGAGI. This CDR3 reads CAIRDGQGNTEAFF. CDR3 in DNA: TGTGCCATCAGGGATGGACAGGGGAACACTGAAGCTTTCTTT.

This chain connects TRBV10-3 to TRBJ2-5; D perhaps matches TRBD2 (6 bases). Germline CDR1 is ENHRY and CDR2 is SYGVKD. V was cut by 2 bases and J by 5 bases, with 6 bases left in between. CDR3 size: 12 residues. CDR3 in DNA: TGTGCCATCAGTGAGCGGGGGGAGACCCAGTACTTC. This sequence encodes CAISERGETQYF.